The 24 T cell receptor beta chains given below trace back to one sample, sequenced in a study of cytomegalovirus exposure and HLA in healthy donors. The study ran its PCR with 60 Vbeta and 13 Jbeta primers. Using immunoSEQ multiplex PCR, the repertoire was profiled, and TCRdb retains in-frame clones only, with some absent. Here the sample spans some 140,000 clones, 75% to 80% being singletons. Sequencing was performed on PBMCs. The receptors originated from a male donor in good health and CMV-seronegative.

The chain uses TRBV29-1 and TRBJ1-1; D is unresolved. Trimming removed 4 bases from V and 7 bases from J, with 16 bases in between. The CDR3 spans 13 residues. The germline CDR1 and CDR2 sequences are SQVTM and ANQGSEA. The CDR3 protein is CSVVGRAGVEAFF. CDR3 DNA: TGCAGCGTTGTCGGGAGGGCAGGTGTTGAAGCTTTCTTT.

The CDR3 sequence is CASSLGTGGGYGYTF. CDR3 bases: TGCGCCAGCAGCTTGGGTACAGGGGGCGGCTATGGCTACACCTTC. This sequence joins TRBV5-1 and TRBJ1-2; 9 positions match TRBD1. V shed 0 bases, J shed 4 bases, and the junction held 4 bases outside the gene matches. This CDR3 region has 15 residues. Germline CDR1 SGHRS, CDR2 YFSETQ.

The chain couples TRBV2 to TRBJ2-1; 11 bases line up with TRBD2. After removal of 6 bases from V and 3 bases from J, the junction contained 4 bases not matched to a gene. CDR1 is SNHLY, CDR2 FYNNEI, per germline. The CDR3 is made up of 15 amino acids. The CDR3 is CASSPTSGGYNEQFF. The CDR3 DNA reads TGTGCCAGCAGCCCTACTAGCGGGGGCTACAATGAGCAGTTCTTC. Full variable domain (missing parts from reference TRBV2 and TRBJ2-1): EPEVTQTPSHQVTQMGQEVILRCVPISNHLYFYWYRQILGQKVEFLVSFYNNEISEKSEIFDDQFSVERPDGSNFTLKIRSTKLEDSAMYFCASSPTSGGYNEQFFGPGTRLTVL.

This clone was found once. The V gene is TRBV7-9, the J gene TRBJ2-7; tentatively, D is TRBD1 (5 bases). V lost 1 base, J lost 0 bases, and 10 bases lay in between. CDR3 length equals 15 residues. Germline V gives CDR1 SEHNR, CDR2 FQNEAQ (reference sequence). The CDR3 DNA is TGTGCCAGCAGCTTAGTCCGCCAGGGCTCCTACGAGCAGTACTTC. It yields the protein CASSLVRQGSYEQYF.

This clone was detected once. The chain employs TRBV7-2 and TRBJ2-2; tentative D call: TRBD1 (6 bases). This CDR3 contains 13 residues. Trimming stripped 5 bases from V and 8 bases from J, with 12 bases between. CDR1 is SGHTA, CDR2 FQGNSA, per germline. CDR3 protein: CASSPQGLGELFF. Here the CDR3 DNA reads TGTGCCAGCAGCCCACAGGGCCTTGGGGAGCTGTTTTTT. The variable domain in full, completed from reference TRBV7-2 and TRBJ2-2, reads GAGVSQSPSNKVTEKGKDVELRCDPISGHTALYWYRQSLGQGLEFLIYFQGNSAPDKSGLPSDRFSAERTGGSVSTLTIQRTQQEDSAVYLCASSPQGLGELFFGEGSRLTVL.

This clone turned up a few times. The chain carries TRBV7-9 and TRBJ2-2; D gene unclear. From germline, CDR1 is SEHNR and CDR2 FQNEAQ (reference sequence). Trimming pared 2 bases from V and 3 bases from J, leaving 7 bases between. The CDR3 spans 14 residues. Here the CDR3 reads CASSLWSDTGELFF. The CDR3 nucleotides read TGTGCCAGCAGCTTATGGTCAGACACCGGGGAGCTGTTTTTT.

V gene TRBV19 combines with J gene TRBJ2-3; perhaps TRBD2 as D (5 bases). Trimming took off 7 bases at V and 6 bases at J, with 14 bases between the two ends. Per germline, CDR1 LNHDA and CDR2 SQIVND (reference sequence). This CDR3 is 13 amino acids long. The CDR3: CASMDGQRDTQYF. The DNA for the CDR3 is TGTGCCAGTATGGACGGCCAGCGGGATACGCAGTATTTT.

This rearrangement joins TRBV6-5 to TRBJ1-5; D is unclear. The germline V and J ends were trimmed by 2 bases and 0 bases, with 8 bases remaining between them. Per germline, CDR1 MNHEY and CDR2 SVGAGI. The CDR3 consists of 15 residues. The CDR3 spells CASSYSYPSNQPQHF. CDR3 in DNA: TGTGCCAGCAGTTACAGCTATCCTAGCAATCAGCCCCAGCATTTT.

The V and J genes are TRBV10-3 and TRBJ1-5; D may be TRBD1 (6 bases). The V and J ends lost 3 bases and 2 bases respectively, with 8 bases between them. This CDR3 comprises 14 residues. CDR1 is ENHRY and CDR2 is SYGVKD in the germline V gene. CDR3 region: CAISDNRGNQPQHF. As DNA, the CDR3 is TGTGCCATCAGTGATAACAGGGGCAATCAGCCCCAGCATTTT.

Here the CDR3 DNA reads TGTGCCAGCAGCTTATGGGTGCGGGGGGACACAGATACGCAGTATTTT. As protein: CASSLWVRGDTDTQYF. This chain links TRBV7-2 with TRBJ2-3, with TRBD2 identical over 8 bases. CDR1 is SGHTA and CDR2 is FQGNSA in the germline V gene. With V trimmed by 2 bases and J by 2 bases, 6 bases remained unmatched. The CDR3 covers 16 residues.

This chain uses TRBV9 with TRBJ2-1, with 8 nucleotides matching TRBD2. Germline CDR1 and CDR2: SGDLS and YYNGEE. The CDR3 consists of 16 residues. Trimming removed 4 bases from V and 4 bases from J; junction bases left unmatched: 10. The CDR3 bases are TGTGCCAGCAGCCCTACTACTAGCGGATCGTACAATGAGCAGTTCTTC. Its protein is CASSPTTSGSYNEQFF.

This chain connects TRBV18 to TRBJ2-1; D call uncertain. Trimming removed 0 bases from V and 7 bases from J, with 13 bases in between. The V gene's germline CDR1 is KGHSH and CDR2 LQKENI. The CDR3 is made up of 15 amino acids. CDR3 coding DNA: TGTGCCAGCTCACCACCGTCGACTCAGAGAAATGAGCAGTTCTTC. Amino acid sequence: CASSPPSTQRNEQFF. Full variable domain (missing parts from reference TRBV18 and TRBJ2-1): NAGVMQNPRHLVRRRGQEARLRCSPMKGHSHVYWYRQLPEEGLKFMVYLQKENIIDESGMPKERFSAEFPKEGPSILRIQQVVRGDSAAYFCASSPPSTQRNEQFFGPGTRLTVL.

The CDR3 here is CASRPGQGVNEQFF. As DNA, the CDR3 is TGTGCCAGTCGGCCGGGACAGGGGGTGAATGAGCAGTTCTTC. This chain links TRBV19 with TRBJ2-1, with TRBD1 matching over 11 bases. In germline, CDR1 is LNHDA, CDR2 SQIVND (reference sequence). The CDR3 is 14 amino acids. The V segment lost 8 bases and the J segment 7 bases; nucleotides outside the gene matches: 7.

The J gene is TRBJ1-1, the V gene TRBV18, with TRBD1 matching over 7 bases. Unmatched junction bases numbered 2, after V lost 2 bases and J lost 5 bases. CDR1 and CDR2 (germline): KGHSH, LQKENI. CDR3 length equals 13 residues. CDR3 sequence reads: CASSPDRETEAFF. CDR3 nucleotides: TGTGCCAGCTCACCAGACAGGGAGACTGAAGCTTTCTTT.

The chain employs TRBV5-8 and TRBJ1-5; D perhaps matches TRBD1 (5 bases). Trimming removed 4 bases at V and 3 bases at J, with 14 bases between. The germline gives CDR1 SGHTS, CDR2 YDEGEE. CDR3 size: 15 residues. The CDR3 DNA reads TGTGCCAGCAGCGTAACTGGACACCTCAATCAGCCCCAGCATTTT. Protein: CASSVTGHLNQPQHF.

There are a few counts of this clone. The chain has TRBV29-1 and TRBJ1-4; D is undetermined. The V gene's germline CDR1 is SQVTM and CDR2 ANQGSEA. V lost 4 bases and J lost 6, with 15 bases in between. The CDR3 is made up of 14 amino acids. Here the CDR3 DNA reads TGCAGCGTTGGGGGAGTAGGGAGGGATGAAAAACTGTTTTTT. This encodes CSVGGVGRDEKLFF.

This clone showed up just a few times. The DNA for the CDR3 is TGTGCCAGCAAGCGGACTGAGAACACCGGGGAGCTGTTTTTT. It translates to CASKRTENTGELFF. This rearrangement joins TRBV2 to TRBJ2-2; tentative D call: TRBD2 (5 bases). The CDR3 loop spans 14 amino acids. Germline V gene lookup returns CDR1 SNHLY and CDR2 FYNNEI. V lost 7 bases and J 1 base, leaving 10 bases between the germline ends.

The rearrangement links TRBV5-1 to TRBJ1-2; D is possibly TRBD1 (5 bases). V lost 4 bases and J 6 bases, leaving 13 bases between the germline ends. Germline V gene sequence: CDR1 SGHRS, CDR2 YFSETQ. The CDR3 totals 13 residues. The CDR3 region is CASSHQGSDGYTF. In nucleotides, the CDR3 is TGCGCCAGCAGCCACCAGGGAAGCGATGGCTACACCTTC.

This sequence joins TRBV5-1 and TRBJ2-1; 9 bases are shared with TRBD2. This CDR3 spans 15 amino acids. The germline V gene has CDR1 SGHRS and CDR2 YFSETQ. V was clipped by 4 bases and J by 7 bases; unmatched bases: 9. The CDR3 nucleotides are TGCGCCAGCAGCCTGACTAGCGGCCAAACGAATGAGCAGTTCTTC. Translated: CASSLTSGQTNEQFF.

V is TRBV2 and J is TRBJ2-3, with D possibly matching TRBD1 (7 bases). Germline V gene sequence: CDR1 SNHLY, CDR2 FYNNEI. The CDR3 is 17 residues long. The ends were cut back, 6 bases at V and 1 base at J, with 20 bases in the middle. In DNA form, the CDR3 reads TGTGCCAGCAGGGGGGGACAGTTAGGTCCTGGCACAGATACGCAGTATTTT. Its translation: CASRGGQLGPGTDTQYF.

The V gene is TRBV6-1, the J gene TRBJ1-2; D is possibly TRBD1 (6 bases). The CDR3 is 17 residues long. Germline V gene lookup returns CDR1 MNHNS and CDR2 SASEGT. V lost 3 bases, J lost 6 bases, and 23 bases lay in between. The CDR3: CASSDAPGRGGTNGYTF. The DNA for the CDR3 is TGTGCCAGCAGTGATGCCCCGGGGAGGGGGGGAACAAATGGCTACACCTTC.

The chain joins TRBV9 to TRBJ2-6, with D perhaps TRBD1 (6 bases). CDR3 length: 18 residues. V gave up 1 base and J gave up 1 base, with 15 bases separating them. Germline assignment: CDR1 SGDLS and CDR2 YYNGEE. CDR3 loop: CASSVRRDNPSGANVLTF. As DNA, the CDR3 is TGTGCCAGCAGCGTACGAAGGGACAACCCTTCTGGGGCCAACGTCCTGACTTTC.

The rearrangement links TRBV7-2 to TRBJ1-5, with D maybe TRBD1 (6 bases). CDR1 and CDR2 from the germline V gene are SGHTA and FQGNSA. V was shortened by 1 base and J by 1 base, with 14 bases between the two germline ends. The CDR3 is 17 amino acids. As DNA, the CDR3 is TGTGCCAGCAGCTTAGTCGGGGGGGCCGGAAGCAATCAGCCCCAGCATTTT. It yields the protein CASSLVGGAGSNQPQHF. Full variable domain (remainder filled in from reference TRBV7-2 and TRBJ1-5): GAGVSQSPSNKVTEKGKDVELRCDPISGHTALYWYRQSLGQGLEFLIYFQGNSAPDKSGLPSDRFSAERTGGSVSTLTIQRTQQEDSAVYLCASSLVGGAGSNQPQHFGDGTRLSIL.

The chain combines TRBV6-1 with TRBJ2-1; 9 positions match TRBD1. Germline CDR1 is MNHNS and CDR2 is SASEGT. Germline trimming cut 3 bases from V and 9 bases from J; bases unmatched to any gene: 18. CDR3 length equals 18 residues. The CDR3 region has the DNA TGTGCCAGCAGTGATCATGACAGGGGGGCATATACGGAGCCTGAGCAGTTCTTC. It specifies CASSDHDRGAYTEPEQFF.